This entry lists 30 T cell receptor beta chains sequenced from one sample in a study of breast tumors, draining lymph nodes, adjacent tissues. TCRdb recomputed calls from the multiplex PCR reads with MiXCR, one row per CDR3 protein. Here the sample spans under 250,000 distinct CDR3 sequences, approximately 30% being singletons. Axillary draining lymph nodes of breast cancer patients supplied the node samples. The sequenced material came from axillary lymph node tissue. The receptors originated from a female donor with breast cancer. Some clones in this sample may be carry-over from other donors' samples.

This clonotype was counted at least ten times. The gene calls are TRBV7-9 and TRBJ1-5, with 9 bases that match TRBD1. The CDR3 consists of 14 residues. Trimming took 5 bases from V and 5 from J; bases not matched to a gene: 4. Germline CDR1 SEHNR, CDR2 FQNEAQ (reference sequence). CDR3 in DNA: TGTGCCAGCAGCCCCGGGACAGGGTATCAGCCCCAGCATTTT. It specifies CASSPGTGYQPQHF.

In this sample, this clonotype turned up once. The junction departs from germline at one end; a sequencing error may be responsible. The V call is TRBV5-6, the J call TRBJ2-7; weak D call: TRBD2 (6 bases). CDR1 and CDR2 (germline): SGHDT, YYEEEE. CDR3 length equals 17 residues. The DNA of the CDR3 is TGTGCCAGCAGCACGAAGCGACCAGCGGGTTACTCCTGCGAGCAGTACTTC. It yields the protein CASSTKRPAGYSCEQYF.

This clonotype was detected ten times or more. The chain carries TRBV24-1 and TRBJ2-2; possibly TRBD1 for D (6 bases). Germline CDR1 and CDR2: KGHDR and SFDVKD. Trimming took off 9 bases at V and 1 base at J, with 14 bases between the two ends. This CDR3 comprises 15 residues. Written as DNA, the CDR3 is TGTGCCACCGCCAGGACAGACGTGAACACCGGGGAGCTGTTTTTT. It is translated as CATARTDVNTGELFF.

This clonotype has only a few counts. The chain carries TRBV12-3 or TRBV12-4 and TRBJ1-4; the D gene is possibly TRBD1 (6 bases). Trimming cost V 3 bases and J 8 bases, with 19 bases left between them. The CDR3 totals 16 residues. CDR3 nucleotides: TGTGCCAGCAGTTTCGGTGGGGGGGCCAGTTGGGAAAAACTGTTTTTT. Its translation: CASSFGGGASWEKLFF.

This chain links TRBV24-1 with TRBJ2-5; D is possibly TRBD2 (5 bases). The germline V gene encodes CDR1 KGHDR and CDR2 SFDVKD. The CDR3 runs to 16 residues. Between the trimmed V and J ends, which lost 2 bases and 6 bases, there was a span of 18 bases. CDR3 sequence (DNA): TGTGCCACCAGTGATTCGGCCGGACTCTGGGAAAAGACCCAGTACTTC. Amino acids: CATSDSAGLWEKTQYF.

The J gene is TRBJ1-1, the V gene TRBV12-3 or TRBV12-4; 7 bases line up with TRBD1. The CDR3 runs 13 residues. The V segment lost 7 bases and the J segment 1 base; nucleotides outside the gene matches: 3. The CDR3 sequence is CASTDRANTEAFF. For the CDR3, the DNA is TGTGCCAGCACCGACAGGGCGAACACTGAAGCTTTCTTT.

V is TRBV2 and J is TRBJ2-7; TRBD2 matches 8 bases. The CDR3 is 13 amino acids. V lost 10 bases and J lost 4; bases outside the gene matches: 9. Germline loops: CDR1 SNHLY, CDR2 FYNNEI. CDR3 in amino acids: CATKREQLYEQYF. CDR3 DNA: TGTGCCACCAAGCGGGAGCAGCTATACGAGCAGTACTTC.

In this sample, this clonotype turned up many times. The rearrangement joins TRBV5-1 to TRBJ2-5; 11 positions agree with TRBD2. CDR3 length: 15 amino acids. From germline, CDR1 is SGHRS and CDR2 YFSETQ. With 1 base clipped from V and 5 bases from J, the junction kept 4 bases outside the gene matches. CDR3 region: CASSLRLAGGETQYF. The CDR3 nucleotides read TGCGCCAGCAGCTTGCGCCTAGCGGGAGGTGAGACCCAGTACTTC.

Concerning this clonotype itself: A much larger clone differs from this one at a single base, so this may be a read error. The chain couples TRBV11-3 to TRBJ2-1; TRBD2 matches 9 bases. This CDR3 is built from 15 residues. V trimming: 5 bases; J trimming: 4 bases; junction bases outside the gene matches: 6. Germline-derived CDR1 and CDR2 are SGHNT and YENEEA. CDR3 sequence reads: CASSRRLAAYNEQFF. The DNA of the CDR3 is TGTGCCAGCAGCCGTAGACTAGCGGCATACAATGAGCAGTTCTTC.

This clonotype was seen more than once but under ten times. This may be a read error, as it is one base from a much larger clone. The chain carries TRBV12-3 or TRBV12-4 and TRBJ2-5; 7 nucleotides align to TRBD1. This CDR3 is 15 amino acids long. Unmatched junction bases numbered 11, after V lost 5 bases and J lost 5 bases. This CDR3 is CASSHEGTVGETQYF. The DNA for the CDR3 is TGTGCCAGCAGTCACGAAGGGACAGTAGGTGAGACCCAGTACTTC.

This clonotype has just a few counts. The chain couples TRBV27 to TRBJ2-3; 7 bases fit TRBD2. The CDR3 consists of 15 residues. Germline assignment: CDR1 MNHEY and CDR2 SMNVEV (reference sequence). The ends lost 0 bases at V and 0 bases at J; junction bases unmatched: 0. CDR3 region: CASSLSRGSTDTQYF. The DNA of the CDR3 is TGTGCCAGCAGTTTATCGCGGGGGAGCACAGATACGCAGTATTTT.

This clonotype was counted many times. V usage is TRBV7-6 and J usage is TRBJ2-7; 12 bases align to TRBD1. V lost 5 bases, J lost 2 bases, and 7 bases stayed unmatched. CDR1 is SGHVS, CDR2 FNYEAQ, per germline. The CDR3 is 16 residues long. Here the CDR3 DNA reads TGTGCCAGCAGCCCGCTCCGGGACAGGGGGCCCTACGAGCAGTACTTC. This codes for CASSPLRDRGPYEQYF.

This chain links TRBV24-1 with TRBJ2-5; D possibly corresponds to TRBD1 (6 bases). This CDR3 spans 15 amino acids. The V end was cut by 4 bases, the J end by 5 bases, with 16 bases between. Germline lookup yields CDR1 KGHDR and CDR2 SFDVKD. CDR3 loop: CATSEPTGKEETQYF. CDR3 bases: TGTGCCACCAGTGAGCCCACAGGGAAGGAGGAGACCCAGTACTTC.

The genes are TRBV28 and TRBJ2-7; no clear D. Germline CDR1 reads MDHEN; CDR2 reads SYDVKM. This CDR3 is 13 amino acids long. V dropped 8 bases and J dropped 0 bases, with 11 bases sitting between them. For the CDR3, the DNA is TGTGCCAGCTTGTTACTTAGCTCCTACGAGCAGTACTTC. Translating it yields CASLLLSSYEQYF.

The V gene is TRBV20-1, the J gene TRBJ2-3; 7 positions agree with TRBD1. V dropped 5 bases and J dropped 5; count of bases not matched to a gene: 7. From germline, CDR1 is DFQATT and CDR2 SNEGSKA (reference sequence). The CDR3 contains 13 residues. The DNA for the CDR3 is TGCAGTGCTTTCGAGGGGGCACAAGATACGCAGTATTTT. Residues: CSAFEGAQDTQYF.

This clonotype has a handful of counts. A read error may be the cause here, since a much bigger clone is one base away. The chain has TRBV11-2 and TRBJ2-5; D gene unclear. Trimming stripped 3 bases from V and 7 bases from J, with 12 bases between. Germline loops: CDR1 SGHAT, CDR2 FQNNGV. CDR3 length: 13 amino acids. CDR3 protein: CASSLDLRATQYF. The CDR3 nucleotides read TGTGCCAGCAGCTTGGACCTGCGAGCGACCCAGTACTTC.

Here the CDR3 reads CASSVGLAAGETQYF. The CDR3 bases are TGTGCCAGCAGTGTAGGGCTAGCGGCTGGTGAGACCCAGTACTTC. V and J are TRBV12-3 or TRBV12-4 and TRBJ2-5; TRBD2 aligns across 7 bases. This CDR3 has 15 residues. The J segment lost 5 bases and the V segment lost 5 bases, leaving 11 bases of the junction unmatched.

This clonotype was counted a few times. The junction departs from the called germline gene at one end, perhaps through a read error. The chain joins TRBV24-1 to TRBJ2-1; D is possibly TRBD1 or TRBD2 (5 bases each). Germline V gene sequence: CDR1 KGHDR, CDR2 SFDVKD. This CDR3 spans 12 amino acids. The CDR3 DNA reads as TGTGCCAGCAGTCCCCGACTAAGGGGGCAGTTCTTC. Translating it yields CASSPRLRGQFF.

This clonotype was picked up many times. The chain links TRBV7-2 to TRBJ2-7, with no clear D. V dropped 3 bases and J dropped 4 bases, with 4 bases sitting between them. The CDR3 loop spans 11 amino acids. Germline values: CDR1 SGHTA, CDR2 FQGNSA. The CDR3 DNA sequence: TGTGCCAGCAGCTTCAGGTACGAGCAGTACTTC. It encodes CASSFRYEQYF.

This clonotype occurred many times. The chain links TRBV2 to TRBJ2-4; the D gene is possibly TRBD2 (5 bases). Germline V gene data show CDR1 as SNHLY and CDR2 as FYNNEI. The CDR3 extends over 14 amino acids. V was trimmed by 4 bases and J by 6 bases, leaving 13 bases between them. The CDR3 spells CASSGGKLGNIQYF. In DNA form, the CDR3 reads TGTGCCAGCAGTGGAGGGAAGTTGGGAAACATTCAGTACTTC.

This clonotype was picked up many times. The V gene is TRBV6-5, the J gene TRBJ2-4; TRBD2 aligns across 8 bases. With V trimmed by 5 bases and J by 2 bases, 5 bases remained unmatched. The CDR3 contains 15 residues. Germline V gene lookup returns CDR1 MNHEY and CDR2 SVGAGI. CDR3 bases: TGTGCCAGCAGTCCCCGGGGGGGGACCAAAAACATTCAGTACTTC. Translated: CASSPRGGTKNIQYF.

This clonotype was detected ten times or more. J is TRBJ1-5 and V is TRBV6-1; D remains unclear. Germline assignment: CDR1 MNHNS and CDR2 SASEGT. The germline V and J ends were trimmed by 7 bases and 6 bases, with 22 bases remaining between them. CDR3 length: 16 residues. DNA of the CDR3: TGTGCCAGCAATCCCACGGCGGGGAAGGGAGGTCAGCCCCAGCATTTT. Protein product: CASNPTAGKGGQPQHF.

This clonotype was seen repeatedly, ten times or more. This sequence joins TRBV11-2 and TRBJ2-1, with D perhaps being TRBD1 or TRBD2 (6 bases each). The CDR3 has 14 amino acids. Trimming cost V 5 bases and J 0 bases, with 8 bases left between them. Germline CDR1 and CDR2: SGHAT and FQNNGV. CDR3 in amino acids: CASSPGASYNEQFF. CDR3 DNA: TGTGCCAGCAGCCCGGGGGCCTCCTACAATGAGCAGTTCTTC.

Of note for this clonotype: Since a much larger clone is just one base distant, this may be a read error. The chain uses TRBV3-1 and TRBJ1-5; D call uncertain. Germline loops: CDR1 LGHDT, CDR2 YNNKEL (reference sequence). The ends were cut back, 3 bases at V and 1 base at J, with 13 bases in the middle. The CDR3 loop spans 16 amino acids. The CDR3 spells CASSQGGPGSNQPQHF. The DNA for the CDR3 is TGTGCCAGCAGCCAGGGCGGTCCGGGGAGCAATCAGCCCCAGCATTTT.

This clonotype came up a few times. The gene calls are TRBV30 and TRBJ1-1; 7 bases fit TRBD1. The CDR3 is 12 amino acids. The trim removed 0 bases at V and 11 bases at J, leaving 6 bases unmatched. Germline CDR1 is GTSNPN and CDR2 is SVGIG (reference sequence). CDR3 sequence: CAWSVMRGPAFF. As DNA, the CDR3 is TGTGCCTGGAGTGTGATGAGGGGGCCCGCTTTCTTT.

This clonotype was counted ten times or more. V is TRBV5-4 and J is TRBJ1-2; a weak D match, TRBD1 (6 bases). The germline V gene has CDR1 SGHNT and CDR2 YYREEE (reference sequence). V dropped 1 base and J dropped 7 bases, with 17 bases sitting between them. The CDR3 runs 15 residues. CDR3 bases: TGTGCCAGCAGCTTGTTTTCAACGGGGGCGAGTGGCTACACCTTC. Its protein product is CASSLFSTGASGYTF.

This clonotype was counted once. This chain joins TRBV18 and TRBJ1-4; D gene unclear. Deletions cut 5 bases from V and 0 bases from J, with 4 bases between. CDR1 KGHSH and CDR2 LQKENI come from the germline V gene. CDR3 size: 13 residues. The CDR3 loop is CASSIATNEKLFF. The DNA for the CDR3 is TGTGCCAGCTCAATCGCAACTAATGAAAAACTGTTTTTT.

For this clonotype: The DNA is omitted, as the CDR3 cannot be located on it reliably, and the CDR3 follows TCRdb's listing. The chain carries TRBV6-4 and TRBJ1-1. The length of the CDR3 is 14 amino acids, counting both ends. From germline, CDR1 is MRHNA and CDR2 SNTAGT. CDR3 sequence reads: CASSYFGSGTESFF.

This clonotype was observed a few times. V gene TRBV11-2 combines with J gene TRBJ2-2, with TRBD2 as a possible D gene (5 bases). Deletions cut 0 bases from V and 4 bases from J, with 18 bases between. This CDR3 spans 18 amino acids. CDR1 SGHAT and CDR2 FQNNGV come from the germline V gene. The CDR3, as DNA: TGTGCCAGCAGCTTAGATAGGAGACCAGCGGCAAGCACCGGGGAGCTGTTTTTT. This gives the protein CASSLDRRPAASTGELFF. Drawing the rest from reference TRBV11-2 and TRBJ2-2, the complete variable domain is EAGVAQSPRYKIIEKRQSVAFWCNPISGHATLYWYQQILGQGPKLLIQFQNNGVVDDSQLPKDRFSAERLKGVDSTLKIQPAKLEDSAVYLCASSLDRRPAASTGELFFGEGSRLTVL.

There are many counts of this clonotype. J is TRBJ2-7 and V is TRBV10-3, with 10 bases identical to TRBD2. The CDR3 is 15 residues long. Germline V gene lookup returns CDR1 ENHRY and CDR2 SYGVKD. Trimming cost V 6 bases and J 2 bases; bases outside gene matches: 7. The CDR3, as DNA: TGTGCCATCAGGAGGACTAGCGGTTCCCCCTACGAGCAGTACTTC. Amino acid sequence: CAIRRTSGSPYEQYF.